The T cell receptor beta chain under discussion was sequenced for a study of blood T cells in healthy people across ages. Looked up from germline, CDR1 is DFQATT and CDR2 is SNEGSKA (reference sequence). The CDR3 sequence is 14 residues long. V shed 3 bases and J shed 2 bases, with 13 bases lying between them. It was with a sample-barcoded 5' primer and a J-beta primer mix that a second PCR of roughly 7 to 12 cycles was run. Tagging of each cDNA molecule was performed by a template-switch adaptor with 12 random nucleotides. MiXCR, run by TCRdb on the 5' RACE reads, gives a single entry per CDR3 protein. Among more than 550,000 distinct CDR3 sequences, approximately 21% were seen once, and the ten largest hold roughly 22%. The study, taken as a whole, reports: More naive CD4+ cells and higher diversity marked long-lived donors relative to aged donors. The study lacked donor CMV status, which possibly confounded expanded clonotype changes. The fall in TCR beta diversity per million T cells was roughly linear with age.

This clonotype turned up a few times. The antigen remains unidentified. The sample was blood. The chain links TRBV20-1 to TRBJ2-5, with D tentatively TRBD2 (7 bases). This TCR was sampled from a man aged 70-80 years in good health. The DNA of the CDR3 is TGCAGTGCTAGCCGGGGAGGGACACAAGAGACCCAGTACTTC. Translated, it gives CSASRGGTQETQYF.